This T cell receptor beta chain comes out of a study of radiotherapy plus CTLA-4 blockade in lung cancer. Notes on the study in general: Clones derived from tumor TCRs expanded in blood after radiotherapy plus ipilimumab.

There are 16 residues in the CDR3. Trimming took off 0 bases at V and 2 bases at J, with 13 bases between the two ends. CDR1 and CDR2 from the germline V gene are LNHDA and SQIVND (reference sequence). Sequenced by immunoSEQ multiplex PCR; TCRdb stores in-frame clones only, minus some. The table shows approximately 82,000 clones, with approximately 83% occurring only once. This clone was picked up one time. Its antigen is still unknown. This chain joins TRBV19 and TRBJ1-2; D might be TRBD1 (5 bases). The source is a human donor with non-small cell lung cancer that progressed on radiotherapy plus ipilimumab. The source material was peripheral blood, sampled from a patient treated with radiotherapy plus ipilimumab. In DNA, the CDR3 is TGTGCCAGTAGTATAGATCTGAGACAGTGGAACTATGGCTACACCTTC. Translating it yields CASSIDLRQWNYGYTF.